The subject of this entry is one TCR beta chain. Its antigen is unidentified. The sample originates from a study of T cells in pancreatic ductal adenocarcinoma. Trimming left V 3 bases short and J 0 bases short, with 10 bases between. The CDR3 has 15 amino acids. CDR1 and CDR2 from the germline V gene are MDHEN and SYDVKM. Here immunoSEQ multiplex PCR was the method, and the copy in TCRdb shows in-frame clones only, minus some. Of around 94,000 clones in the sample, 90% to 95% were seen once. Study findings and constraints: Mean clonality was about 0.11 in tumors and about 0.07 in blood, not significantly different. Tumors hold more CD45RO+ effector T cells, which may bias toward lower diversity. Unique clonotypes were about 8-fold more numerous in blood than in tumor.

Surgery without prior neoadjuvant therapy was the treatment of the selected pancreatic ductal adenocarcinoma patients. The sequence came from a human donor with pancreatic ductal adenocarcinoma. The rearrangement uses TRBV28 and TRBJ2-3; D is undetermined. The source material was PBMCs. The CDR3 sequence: CASSFPGPSTDTQYF. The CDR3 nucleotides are TGTGCCAGCAGTTTCCCAGGTCCAAGCACAGATACGCAGTATTTT.